This T cell receptor beta chain was identified in a study of shared clonotypes between healthy human individuals. Here immunoSEQ multiplex PCR was the method, and the copy in TCRdb shows in-frame clones only, minus some. Among around 120,000 clones listed, about 66% were seen once. This clone was counted only a few times. Sequencing used memory CD8+ T cells sorted from blood. Sample subset: CD45RO+ cells pooled with CCR7-negative TemRA cells. The TCR originated in a woman aged 25-40 years in good health.

The CDR3 loop is CASYRPQPGHNYEQYF. The CDR3 DNA follows: TGTGCCAGCTATCGCCCCCAGCCAGGACACAACTACGAGCAGTACTTC. The rearrangement links TRBV6-4 to TRBJ2-7; D is possibly TRBD1 (5 bases). The CDR3 totals 16 residues. Trimming shortened V by 8 bases and J by 3 bases, and 23 bases separated the two germline ends. Germline V lookup: CDR1 MRHNA, CDR2 SNTAGT.